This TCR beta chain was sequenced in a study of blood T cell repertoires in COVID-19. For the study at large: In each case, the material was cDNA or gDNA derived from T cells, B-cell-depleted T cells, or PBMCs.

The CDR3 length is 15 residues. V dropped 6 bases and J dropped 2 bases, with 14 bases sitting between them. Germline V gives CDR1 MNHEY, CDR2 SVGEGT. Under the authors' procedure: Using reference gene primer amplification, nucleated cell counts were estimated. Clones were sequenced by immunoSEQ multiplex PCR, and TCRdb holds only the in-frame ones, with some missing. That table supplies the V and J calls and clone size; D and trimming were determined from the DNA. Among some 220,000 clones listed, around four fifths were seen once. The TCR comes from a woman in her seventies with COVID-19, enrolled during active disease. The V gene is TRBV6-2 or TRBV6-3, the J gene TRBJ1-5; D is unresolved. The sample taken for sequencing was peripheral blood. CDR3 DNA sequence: TGTGCCAGCAGCAGAGGTCGTGCGGGCAATCAGCCCCAGCATTTT. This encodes CASSRGRAGNQPQHF.